This T cell receptor beta chain was observed in a study of Ad26.COV2.S vaccination and SARS-CoV-2 variants. In the study overall: A participant enrolled in the COV1001 Ad26.COV2.S trial arm provided the sample. Donor got 5x10^10 or 1x10^11 viral particles of Ad26.COV2.S.

Findings of the study overall: Comparability of non-spike TCR breadth was observed across vaccine and placebo recipients.

Sequenced by immunoSEQ multiplex PCR; TCRdb stores in-frame clones only, minus some. The data hold 440,000 or so clones, with 80% to 95% observed a single time. Treatment: around 19 received Ad26.COV2.S at low or high dose, single or two shots; 5 received placebo; per-sample allocation not given. Sampling occurred on day 63 after the first vaccine or placebo injection. Details on this clone: Antigen: not known.

This clonotype originated in a person aged 18-60 years who received the Ad26.COV2.S COVID-19 vaccine or a placebo. Sequences were derived from peripheral blood, sampled in a trial of Ad26.COV2.S vaccine versus placebo.

This CDR3 reads CASSWGLGTGDYEQYF. The CDR3 region has the DNA TGCGCCAGCAGCTGGGGTTTGGGGACAGGGGACTACGAGCAGTACTTC. J is TRBJ2-7 and V is TRBV5-1; 10 nucleotides agree with TRBD1. J was trimmed by 3 bases and V by 3 bases; bases with no gene match: 9. The germline V gene has CDR1 SGHRS and CDR2 YFSETQ. The CDR3 is 16 residues long.